This entry lists 21 T cell receptor beta chains sequenced from one sample in a study of OX40 agonist ivuxolimab in advanced cancers. Repertoires were generated with immunoSEQ multiplex PCR, while TCRdb's copy carries only in-frame clones and drops some. Among 55,000 to 75,000 clones listed, roughly 80% were seen once. Sequencing was performed on CD4+ or CD8+ T cells sorted from blood, taken in a trial of the OX40 agonist ivuxolimab. The source is an adult with an advanced solid tumor such as melanoma, head and neck, liver or kidney cancer.

The chain is built from TRBV7-9 and TRBJ2-1; D uncertain. Trimming pared 2 bases from V and 8 bases from J, leaving 10 bases between. From germline, CDR1 is SEHNR and CDR2 FQNEAQ (reference sequence). CDR3 length: 13 residues. CDR3 region: CASSLSRYDEQFF. The CDR3 DNA reads as TGTGCCAGCAGCTTATCGCGATACGATGAGCAGTTCTTC.

J is TRBJ2-3 and V is TRBV2; a possible D gene is TRBD2 (6 bases). CDR1 and CDR2 from the germline V gene are SNHLY and FYNNEI. V was pared by 1 base and J by 2 bases, with 10 bases between. The CDR3 has 15 amino acids. CDR3 region: CASSEGGGITDTQYF. CDR3 bases: TGTGCCAGCAGTGAAGGGGGCGGGATCACAGATACGCAGTATTTT.

In the case of this clone: In the same sample, other DNA sequences code for this CDR3. The chain recombines TRBV7-3 with TRBJ1-1; TRBD1 matches 8 bases. The V segment lost 2 bases and the J segment 1 base; nucleotides outside the gene matches: 0. This CDR3 is built from 14 residues. The V gene's germline CDR1 is SGHTA and CDR2 FQGTGA. The CDR3 DNA reads TGTGCCAGCAGCTTAGGACAGGGGAACACTGAAGCTTTCTTT. Translation: CASSLGQGNTEAFF.

The genes are TRBV15 and TRBJ2-1; 10 bases align to TRBD2. Germline V gene data show CDR1 as LNHNV and CDR2 as YYDKDF (reference sequence). V trimming: 0 bases; J trimming: 6 bases; junction bases outside the gene matches: 8. The CDR3 totals 17 residues. The CDR3 coding sequence is TGTGCCACCAGCAGAGATCCGGCTAGCGGGAGTGGCAATGAGCAGTTCTTC. This translates into CATSRDPASGSGNEQFF.

The chain carries TRBV4-1 and TRBJ2-5; D might be TRBD2 (7 bases). The CDR3 covers 16 residues. The V gene lost 0 bases and the J gene lost 1 base, with 12 bases spanning the gap. CDR1 is MGHRA and CDR2 is YSYEKL in the germline V gene. The CDR3 DNA follows: TGCGCCAGCAGCCAAGATTTGCGGGGGCTCCAAGAGACCCAGTACTTC. Translated, it gives CASSQDLRGLQETQYF.

The chain carries TRBV7-6 and TRBJ1-2, with 9 bases identical to TRBD1. Germline V lookup: CDR1 SGHVS, CDR2 FNYEAQ. The trim removed 5 bases at V and 3 bases at J, leaving 7 bases unmatched. The CDR3 runs to 15 residues. For the CDR3, the DNA is TGTGCCAGCAGCCCTCGGACAGGGGAGTACTATGGCTACACCTTC. It specifies CASSPRTGEYYGYTF.

V is TRBV5-4 and J is TRBJ2-2, with 10 positions matching TRBD1. V gave up 3 bases and J gave up 7 bases; unmatched junction bases: 6. This CDR3 is 15 amino acids long. Germline V lookup: CDR1 SGHNT, CDR2 YYREEE (reference sequence). In DNA form, the CDR3 reads TGTGCCAGCAGCTCGCCGGGACAGGGGTTCGGGGAGCTGTTTTTT. Residues: CASSSPGQGFGELFF.

V gene TRBV5-1 combines with J gene TRBJ1-1; D is unclear. The CDR3 extends over 13 amino acids. Germline CDR1 SGHRS, CDR2 YFSETQ. V dropped 3 bases and J dropped 5 bases, with 11 bases sitting between them. The CDR3 here is CASSSLPGTEAFF. The CDR3 DNA follows: TGCGCCAGCAGCTCCCTGCCTGGGACTGAAGCTTTCTTT.

The V gene is TRBV7-9, the J gene TRBJ2-2; 7 bases agree with TRBD1. This CDR3 is 14 amino acids long. After removal of 6 bases from V and 7 bases from J, the junction contained 8 bases not matched to a gene. Germline V gives CDR1 SEHNR, CDR2 FQNEAQ (reference sequence). The CDR3 protein is CASRTDRDLGELFF. The CDR3 DNA is TGTGCCAGCAGGACAGACAGGGATCTCGGGGAGCTGTTTTTT. The variable domain in full, with the rest retrieved from reference TRBV7-9 and TRBJ2-2, is DTGVSQNPRHKITKRGQNVTFRCDPISEHNRLYWYRQTLGQGPEFLTYFQNEAQLEKSRLLSDRFSAERPKGSFSTLEIQRTEQGDSAMYLCASRTDRDLGELFFGEGSRLTVL.

V gene TRBV19 combines with J gene TRBJ1-3; maybe TRBD1 (6 bases). CDR1 is LNHDA, CDR2 SQIVND, per germline (reference sequence). Trimming took off 4 bases at V and 0 bases at J, with 13 bases between the two ends. The CDR3 totals 16 residues. CDR3 in DNA: TGTGCCAGTAGTACAAAACAGGGAAGCTCTGGAAACACCATATATTTT. Its translation is CASSTKQGSSGNTIYF.

The genes are TRBV10-3 and TRBJ2-2, with 7 positions matching TRBD2. The trim removed 5 bases at V and 4 bases at J, leaving 4 bases unmatched. CDR1 is ENHRY and CDR2 is SYGVKD in the germline V gene. This CDR3 contains 14 residues. The CDR3 reads CAISREGSTGELFF. The CDR3 coding sequence is TGTGCCATCAGTAGGGAGGGGAGCACCGGGGAGCTGTTTTTT.

The CDR3 nucleotides read TGTGCCAGCAGCGTAGGGGCTTTTCATGCCAATGAGCAGTTCTTC. Its protein product is CASSVGAFHANEQFF. The rearrangement links TRBV9 to TRBJ2-1; D ambiguous. CDR1 and CDR2 from the germline V gene are SGDLS and YYNGEE. This CDR3 comprises 15 residues. Trimming removed 0 bases at V and 6 bases at J, with 13 bases between.

V gene TRBV5-1 combines with J gene TRBJ1-1; TRBD1 might be the D (5 bases). Germline CDR1 reads SGHRS; CDR2 reads YFSETQ. Deletions cut 4 bases from V and 0 bases from J, with 10 bases between. The CDR3 extends over 14 amino acids. CDR3 region: CASSPDTLNTEAFF. CDR3 sequence (DNA): TGCGCCAGCAGCCCGGACACCTTGAACACTGAAGCTTTCTTT.

This clone was observed a handful of times. The rearrangement links TRBV12-5 to TRBJ2-3; D gene unclear. The length of the CDR3 is 14 residues. CDR1 is LGHNT and CDR2 is FRNRAP in the germline V gene. The V end was cut by 7 bases, the J end by 5 bases, with 16 bases between. CDR3 sequence (DNA): TGTGCTAGTGCCGGTGGGCTTACGGGAGATACGCAGTATTTT. Encoded protein: CASAGGLTGDTQYF. The full variable domain, with the rest looked up from reference TRBV12-5 and TRBJ2-3, is DARVTQTPRHKVTEMGQEVTMRCQPILGHNTVFWYRQTMMQGLELLAYFRNRAPLDDSGMPKDRFSAEMPDATLATLKIQPSEPRDSAVYFCASAGGLTGDTQYFGPGTRLTVL.

This chain connects TRBV11-2 to TRBJ2-6; 8 bases map to TRBD2. CDR1 SGHAT and CDR2 FQNNGV come from the germline V gene. After removal of 5 bases from V and 1 base from J, the junction contained 4 bases not matched to a gene. The CDR3 covers 16 residues. Here the CDR3 reads CASSPGGGSGANVLTF. The CDR3 DNA follows: TGTGCCAGCAGCCCCGGGGGGGGGTCTGGGGCCAACGTCCTGACTTTC. The full variable domain, completed using reference TRBV11-2 and TRBJ2-6, is EAGVAQSPRYKIIEKRQSVAFWCNPISGHATLYWYQQILGQGPKLLIQFQNNGVVDDSQLPKDRFSAERLKGVDSTLKIQPAKLEDSAVYLCASSPGGGSGANVLTFGAGSRLTVL.

The chain has TRBV13 and TRBJ2-3; TRBD2 is a possible D gene (6 bases). Trimming removed 7 bases at V and 6 bases at J, with 20 bases between. The CDR3 length is 15 residues. CDR1 is PRHDT and CDR2 is FYEKMQ in the germline V gene (reference sequence). The chain's CDR3 is CASTLWEVGPDTQYF. CDR3 sequence (DNA): TGTGCCAGCACTCTTTGGGAGGTGGGGCCCGATACGCAGTATTTT.

This clone occurred a few times. This rearrangement joins TRBV9 to TRBJ2-2; no definite D call. The CDR3 loop spans 14 amino acids. Germline CDR1 and CDR2: SGDLS and YYNGEE. V lost 0 bases, J lost 6 bases, and 9 bases lay in between. CDR3 DNA: TGTGCCAGCAGCGTAGACTTTGGACCCGGGGAGCTGTTTTTT. Its translation is CASSVDFGPGELFF.

This sequence joins TRBV6-5 and TRBJ1-4; D call uncertain. From germline, CDR1 is MNHEY and CDR2 SVGAGI. The CDR3 runs to 12 residues. The V end lost 9 bases, the J end lost 7 bases, and 12 bases lay between the germline ends. The CDR3 sequence: CASGQRPEKLFF. In nucleotides, the CDR3 is TGTGCCAGTGGTCAGCGTCCTGAAAAACTGTTTTTT.

This clone is deemed large. The V gene is TRBV4-1, the J gene TRBJ2-3, with D unclear. The V gene lost 4 bases and the J gene lost 3 bases, with 8 bases spanning the gap. The CDR3 covers 13 residues. From germline, CDR1 is MGHRA and CDR2 YSYEKL. CDR3 DNA sequence: TGCGCCAGCAGCCTCACGTGGACAGATACGCAGTATTTT. Its translation is CASSLTWTDTQYF.

The V and J genes are TRBV6-1 and TRBJ2-3; 7 bases match TRBD2. From germline, CDR1 is MNHNS and CDR2 SASEGT. The CDR3 has 15 residues. Trimming took 9 bases from V and 3 from J; bases not matched to a gene: 12. CDR3 DNA: TGTGCCAGTGTCTGGTTTGGGGGAGGGACAGATACGCAGTATTTT. This sequence encodes CASVWFGGGTDTQYF.

The CDR3, as DNA: TGTGCCAGCAGCCAGCAAGACAGGGGGCTTGAGCAGCCCCAGCATTTT. Protein sequence: CASSQQDRGLEQPQHF. V gene TRBV7-8 combines with J gene TRBJ1-5; 10 positions agree with TRBD1. The V and J ends lost 5 bases and 7 bases, in that order; junction bases with no gene match: 11. Germline-derived CDR1 and CDR2 are SGHVS and FQNEAQ. The length of the CDR3 is 16 residues.